The 9 T cell receptor beta chains listed next were all sequenced from one sample in a study of shared clonotypes between healthy human individuals. This table comes from immunoSEQ multiplex PCR, and its TCRdb copy is limited to in-frame clones, with some not included. The sample shows over a million clones, about 84% of them seen only once. Source material: memory CD4+ T cells from PBMCs. Noted subset: CD45RA-negative fraction. Every receptor here comes from a man aged 18 to 29 in good health. Some clones in this sample may be carry-over from other donors' samples.

The V call is TRBV28, the J call TRBJ2-7, with D possibly being TRBD2 (6 bases). Germline loops: CDR1 MDHEN, CDR2 SYDVKM. V was trimmed by 3 bases and J by 6 bases, leaving 12 bases between them. The CDR3 consists of 13 residues. The CDR3 coding sequence is TGTGCCAGCAGTTTGCCCCGGGGGAGCGAGCAGTACTTC. It translates to CASSLPRGSEQYF. The whole variable domain, filled in from reference TRBV28 and TRBJ2-7, reads DVKVTQSSRYLVKRTGEKVFLECVQDMDHENMFWYRQDPGLGLRLIYFSYDVKMKEKGDIPEGYSVSREKKERFSLILESASTNQTSMYLCASSLPRGSEQYFGPGTRLTVT.

This clone was observed once. The chain has TRBV7-3 and TRBJ2-5, with D perhaps assigned TRBD1 or TRBD2 (5 bases each). Trimming shortened V by 5 bases and J by 2 bases, and 15 bases separated the two germline ends. Germline V gives CDR1 SGHTA, CDR2 FQGTGA. This CDR3 contains 15 residues. The CDR3 bases are TGTGCCAGCAGCACCGGGGCAGGGCGGCAAGAGACCCAGTACTTC. The encoded protein is CASSTGAGRQETQYF.

As for this clone: Given a much more abundant clone one base away, this may be a read error. The chain couples TRBV30 to TRBJ1-5, with D perhaps matching TRBD1 (5 bases). Germline V gives CDR1 GTSNPN, CDR2 SVGIG (reference sequence). V shed 0 bases and J shed 3 bases, with 6 bases lying between them. CDR3 length: 13 amino acids. The CDR3 reads CAWSVGANQPQHF. DNA for the CDR3: TGTGCCTGGAGTGTAGGGGCCAATCAGCCCCAGCATTTT.

The chain is built from TRBV27 and TRBJ2-2; TRBD2 matches at 13 bases. From germline, CDR1 is MNHEY and CDR2 SMNVEV (reference sequence). With V trimmed by 5 bases and J by 4 bases, 4 bases remained unmatched. The CDR3 is made up of 16 amino acids. The CDR3 DNA follows: TGTGCCAGCAGTCAAAGACTAGCGGGAGGCACCGGGGAGCTGTTTTTT. Residues: CASSQRLAGGTGELFF.

This chain connects TRBV7-2 to TRBJ1-1, with a possible D match to TRBD1 (6 bases). The V gene lost 6 bases and the J gene lost 2 bases, with 13 bases spanning the gap. The CDR3 is made up of 14 amino acids. Per the germline V gene, CDR1 is SGHTA and CDR2 is FQGNSA. CDR3 bases: TGTGCCAGCAGTCAAGGGGGGACAAACACTGAAGCTTTCTTT. Protein product: CASSQGGTNTEAFF.

The chain joins TRBV5-4 to TRBJ2-3; D is possibly TRBD1 (6 bases). V was trimmed by 2 bases and J by 2 bases, leaving 12 bases between them. Germline-derived CDR1 and CDR2 are SGHNT and YYREEE (reference sequence). The CDR3 is 15 residues long. CDR3 protein: CASSFPPGATDTQYF. CDR3 DNA: TGTGCCAGCAGCTTCCCTCCAGGGGCCACAGATACGCAGTATTTT.

Remarks on this clone: Within the sample, other DNA sequences also encode this same CDR3. CDR3: CASSLVGVYEQYF. DNA for the CDR3: TGTGCCAGCAGCTTAGTAGGGGTGTACGAGCAGTACTTC. The chain uses TRBV7-2 and TRBJ2-7, with D tentatively TRBD1 (5 bases). Germline CDR1 reads SGHTA; CDR2 reads FQGNSA. Between the trimmed V and J ends, which lost 1 base and 4 bases, there was a span of 8 bases. The CDR3 has 13 residues.

Remarks on this clone: This CDR3 is also generated by other DNA sequences in the sample. The V and J genes are TRBV29-1 and TRBJ2-5; D not certain. V lost 8 bases and J lost 0, with 7 bases in between. CDR3 size: 11 residues. Germline V lookup: CDR1 SQVTM, CDR2 ANQGSEA. In DNA form, the CDR3 reads TGCAGCCTTCGGCACCAAGAGACCCAGTACTTC. Translation: CSLRHQETQYF. Full variable domain (missing parts from reference TRBV29-1 and TRBJ2-5): SAVISQKPSRDICQRGTSLTIQCQVDSQVTMMFWYRQQPGQSLTLIATANQGSEATYESGFVIDKFPISRPNLTFSTLTVSNMSPEDSSIYLCSLRHQETQYFGPGTRLLVL.

The chain couples TRBV28 to TRBJ2-7; 8 nucleotides align to TRBD2. The junction had 13 bases not matched to a gene; V was cut back by 6 bases and J by 6 bases. The CDR3 contains 15 residues. Looked up from germline, CDR1 is MDHEN and CDR2 is SYDVKM. CDR3 nucleotide sequence: TGTGCCAGCAGAAACGGGGGGGCGCGGGTACGCGAGCAGTACTTC. Amino acid sequence: CASRNGGARVREQYF.